The 22 T cell receptor beta chains in this list originate from one sample, sequenced in a study of Ad26.COV2.S vaccination and SARS-CoV-2 variants. Treatment denoted: 15 to 20 received Ad26.COV2.S at low or high dose, single or two shots; several received placebo; per-sample allocation not given. Repertoires come from day 63 after the first vaccine or placebo injection. This table comes from immunoSEQ multiplex PCR, and its TCRdb copy is limited to in-frame clones, with some not included. This table holds fewer than 400,000 clones, roughly nine tenths found once. The sequencing used peripheral blood, collected in a trial of Ad26.COV2.S vaccine versus placebo. The receptor source for this set is a person aged 18-65 years who received the Ad26.COV2.S COVID-19 vaccine or a placebo.

Comment on this clone: Other DNA sequences in the sample encode the same CDR3. V and J are TRBV7-9 and TRBJ2-1; tentative D call: TRBD1 (5 bases). This CDR3 spans 15 amino acids. Trimming removed 5 bases from V and 7 bases from J, with 18 bases in between. Looked up from germline, CDR1 is SEHNR and CDR2 is FQNEAQ (reference sequence). The CDR3 nucleotides read TGTGCCAGCAGCCCAAAGGTAGGGGCGTATAATGAGCAGTTCTTC. Translated, it gives CASSPKVGAYNEQFF. Filled out from reference TRBV7-9 and TRBJ2-1, the complete variable domain reads DTGVSQNPRHKITKRGQNVTFRCDPISEHNRLYWYRQTLGQGPEFLTYFQNEAQLEKSRLLSDRFSAERPKGSFSTLEIQRTEQGDSAMYLCASSPKVGAYNEQFFGPGTRLTVL.

The chain links TRBV7-2 to TRBJ1-1, with 12 nucleotides matching TRBD1. Germline values: CDR1 SGHTA, CDR2 FQGNSA. V trimming: 0 bases; J trimming: 5 bases; junction bases outside the gene matches: 4. The CDR3 has 16 amino acids. The CDR3 coding sequence is TGTGCCAGCAGCTTAGCCGGGACAGGGGGCGGAACTGAAGCTTTCTTT. Protein product: CASSLAGTGGGTEAFF. The complete variable domain, with remaining parts taken from reference TRBV7-2 and TRBJ1-1, reads GAGVSQSPSNKVTEKGKDVELRCDPISGHTALYWYRQSLGQGLEFLIYFQGNSAPDKSGLPSDRFSAERTGGSVSTLTIQRTQQEDSAVYLCASSLAGTGGGTEAFFGQGTRLTVV.

The rearrangement uses TRBV4-3 and TRBJ1-3; tentatively, D is TRBD1 (6 bases). The germline V gene has CDR1 LGHNA and CDR2 YSLEER. The CDR3 spans 15 residues. Trimming cost V 4 bases and J 0 bases, with 10 bases left between them. CDR3 nucleotide sequence: TGCGCCAGCAGCCTAGGGGGAGTCTCTGGAAACACCATATATTTT. Translation gives CASSLGGVSGNTIYF.

This clone has just a few counts. The rearrangement uses TRBV7-2 and TRBJ2-2; TRBD1 agrees at 8 bases. CDR1 and CDR2 from the germline V gene are SGHTA and FQGNSA. With 5 bases clipped from V and 5 bases from J, the junction kept 7 bases outside the gene matches. This CDR3 region has 15 residues. The CDR3 spells CASSVGTGSTGELFF. The CDR3 DNA reads TGTGCCAGCAGCGTCGGGACAGGAAGTACCGGGGAGCTGTTTTTT.

The CDR3 is CASSDGPILNTEAFF. CDR3 coding DNA: TGCGCCAGCAGTGATGGGCCGATCTTGAACACTGAAGCTTTCTTT. V usage is TRBV10-1 and J usage is TRBJ1-1; D is unresolved. The CDR3 covers 15 residues. The V end lost 3 bases, the J end lost 0 bases, and 11 bases lay between the germline ends. Germline V gene sequence: CDR1 WNHNN, CDR2 SYGVQD (reference sequence).

V and J are TRBV7-9 and TRBJ1-4; tentative D call: TRBD1 (5 bases). The V end was cut by 4 bases, the J end by 6 bases, with 12 bases between. CDR3 length: 14 residues. CDR1 is SEHNR, CDR2 FQNEAQ, per germline (reference sequence). The CDR3 nucleotides are TGTGCCAGCAGCTCCGGGGGGGAATATGAAAAACTGTTTTTT. This translates into CASSSGGEYEKLFF. The complete variable domain, with remaining parts taken from reference TRBV7-9 and TRBJ1-4, reads DTGVSQNPRHKITKRGQNVTFRCDPISEHNRLYWYRQTLGQGPEFLTYFQNEAQLEKSRLLSDRFSAERPKGSFSTLEIQRTEQGDSAMYLCASSSGGEYEKLFFGSGTQLSVL.

This clone was counted once. V gene TRBV19 combines with J gene TRBJ2-7; TRBD2 matches at 7 bases. Germline V gene lookup returns CDR1 LNHDA and CDR2 SQIVND (reference sequence). CDR3 length: 14 residues. The V segment lost 6 bases and the J segment 0 bases; nucleotides outside the gene matches: 5. The CDR3 reads CASRLTSVSYEQYV. CDR3 nucleotides: TGTGCCAGTAGGCTTACTAGCGTCTCCTACGAGCAGTACGTC.

The chain uses TRBV19 and TRBJ2-2, with D perhaps matching TRBD1 (6 bases). This CDR3 region has 15 residues. Germline CDR1 and CDR2: LNHDA and SQIVND (reference sequence). The V gene lost 8 bases and the J gene lost 1 base, with 14 bases spanning the gap. As DNA, the CDR3 is TGTGCCAGTTCAAGGGAAGGGGGGAACACCGGGGAGCTGTTTTTT. Translation: CASSREGGNTGELFF.

V usage is TRBV3-1 (or the pseudogene TRBV3-2) and J usage is TRBJ2-2; 7 bases are a match to TRBD1. This CDR3 contains 17 residues. V shed 7 bases and J 5 bases; nucleotides not matched to a gene: 16. Per the germline V gene, CDR1 is LGHDT and CDR2 is YNNKEL (reference sequence). The CDR3 region has the DNA TGTGCCAGCAAAAACGGACCGGACAGGAAGAAAACCGGGGAGCTGTTTTTT. It yields the protein CASKNGPDRKKTGELFF.

This clone has a single count. The CDR3 protein is CASSSKREGGNSPLHF. The CDR3, as DNA: TGTGCCAGCAGTTCGAAACGAGAGGGGGGGAATTCACCCCTCCACTTT. The chain carries TRBV28 and TRBJ1-6; D may be TRBD1 (6 bases). The CDR3 covers 16 residues. From germline, CDR1 is MDHEN and CDR2 SYDVKM. V shed 4 bases and J shed 7 bases, with 17 bases lying between them.

As for this clone: This sample includes further DNA sequences coding for the same CDR3. The chain combines TRBV11-3 with TRBJ2-2; D remains unclear. The CDR3 contains 12 residues. V lost 0 bases and J 5 bases, leaving 1 base between the germline ends. Germline assignment: CDR1 SGHNT and CDR2 YENEEA. CDR3: CASSLETGELFF. CDR3 nucleotide sequence: TGTGCCAGCAGCTTAGAAACCGGGGAGCTGTTTTTT.

The CDR3 spells CASSLATQETQYF. The CDR3 region has the DNA TGTGCCAGCAGCTTGGCCACTCAAGAGACCCAGTACTTC. This chain uses TRBV5-4 with TRBJ2-5; D remains unclear. V was shortened by 0 bases and J by 2 bases, with 5 bases between the two germline ends. This CDR3 spans 13 amino acids. Germline V gives CDR1 SGHNT, CDR2 YYREEE (reference sequence).

The genes are TRBV7-7 and TRBJ2-5; 7 bases map to TRBD1. Looked up from germline, CDR1 is SSHAT and CDR2 is FNYEAQ (reference sequence). The CDR3 loop spans 13 amino acids. V dropped 4 bases and J dropped 2; count of bases not matched to a gene: 1. The CDR3 loop reads CASSWDRQETQYF. CDR3 DNA sequence: TGTGCCAGCAGCTGGGACAGACAAGAGACCCAGTACTTC.

The CDR3 nucleotides are TGTGCCAGCAGGGTGGCAGGGGGCACTGAAGCTTTCTTT. This translates into CASRVAGGTEAFF. The chain has TRBV27 and TRBJ1-1; 7 bases align to TRBD1. Germline loops: CDR1 MNHEY, CDR2 SMNVEV (reference sequence). The CDR3 consists of 13 residues. V shed 6 bases, J shed 4 bases, and the junction held 5 bases outside the gene matches.

V and J are TRBV28 and TRBJ1-1; D is ambiguous. Germline loops: CDR1 MDHEN, CDR2 SYDVKM. V lost 5 bases, J lost 3 bases, and 22 bases lay in between. The CDR3 covers 17 residues. CDR3 loop: CASSPYPSGRLDTEAFF. Here the CDR3 DNA reads TGTGCCAGCAGTCCCTATCCGAGCGGTAGGCTGGACACTGAAGCTTTCTTT. Full variable domain (missing parts from reference TRBV28 and TRBJ1-1): DVKVTQSSRYLVKRTGEKVFLECVQDMDHENMFWYRQDPGLGLRLIYFSYDVKMKEKGDIPEGYSVSREKKERFSLILESASTNQTSMYLCASSPYPSGRLDTEAFFGQGTRLTVV.

This clone was counted a single time. J is TRBJ1-5 and V is TRBV6-5, with TRBD1 matching 7 bases. Germline lookup yields CDR1 MNHEY and CDR2 SVGAGI. Losses at the gene ends were 6 bases for V and 7 bases for J; bases not matched to a gene: 12. The CDR3 spans 15 residues. In nucleotides, the CDR3 is TGTGCCAGCAGCGGGACTGGGGGACAGTACCAGCCCCAGCATTTT. This codes for CASSGTGGQYQPQHF.

The V gene is TRBV11-2, the J gene TRBJ1-1, with D uncertain. The CDR3 covers 15 residues. The germline V gene has CDR1 SGHAT and CDR2 FQNNGV. V lost 1 base to trimming and J lost 1 base, with 10 bases between them. This chain's CDR3 is CASSLGLHGNTEAFF. As DNA, the CDR3 is TGTGCCAGCAGCTTAGGGCTCCACGGGAACACTGAAGCTTTCTTT.

This clone was counted a single time. The V and J genes are TRBV29-1 and TRBJ1-1; D gene unclear. CDR1 SQVTM and CDR2 ANQGSEA come from the germline V gene. Trimming took off 5 bases at V and 0 bases at J, with 7 bases between the two ends. This CDR3 comprises 12 residues. DNA for the CDR3: TGCAGCGTTTTGCTCATGAACACTGAAGCTTTCTTT. Protein sequence: CSVLLMNTEAFF.

The rearrangement uses TRBV6-5 and TRBJ2-7, with D uncertain. Germline V gene data show CDR1 as MNHEY and CDR2 as SVGAGI. The CDR3 runs 15 residues. Trimming shortened V by 5 bases and J by 4 bases, and 18 bases separated the two germline ends. Here the CDR3 DNA reads TGTGCCAGCAGTCCCCGAGGCAGCCAATCGTACGAGCAGTACGTC. This translates into CASSPRGSQSYEQYV.

The rearrangement joins TRBV19 to TRBJ2-7, with D perhaps TRBD1 (6 bases). CDR3 size: 18 residues. Germline CDR1 and CDR2: LNHDA and SQIVND (reference sequence). V dropped 4 bases and J dropped 2 bases, with 24 bases sitting between them. As DNA, the CDR3 is TGTGCCAGTAGTACTCACACCAGGACAGCCCCTATGCCCTACGAGCAGTACTTC. Translated, it gives CASSTHTRTAPMPYEQYF.

This clone was found once. J is TRBJ2-5 and V is TRBV6-2 or TRBV6-3; D tentatively reads TRBD1 or TRBD2 (5 bases each). V was trimmed by 3 bases and J by 3 bases, leaving 29 bases between them. Looked up from germline, CDR1 is MNHEY and CDR2 is SVGEGT. The CDR3 length is 20 residues. The CDR3 nucleotides are TGTGCCAGCAGTTATCCCGGCAGCAGGGTTGGTCCACGGGGAAAAGAGACCCAGTACTTC. Amino acids: CASSYPGSRVGPRGKETQYF.

The chain employs TRBV5-8 and TRBJ1-1; tentatively, D is TRBD1 (5 bases). Trimming removed 10 bases at V and 2 bases at J, with 21 bases between. This CDR3 spans 15 amino acids. Per germline, CDR1 SGHTS and CDR2 YDEGEE. The CDR3: CAGAPGTGPNTEAFF. The CDR3 nucleotides read TGTGCCGGCGCCCCCGGGACGGGGCCTAACACTGAAGCTTTCTTT.